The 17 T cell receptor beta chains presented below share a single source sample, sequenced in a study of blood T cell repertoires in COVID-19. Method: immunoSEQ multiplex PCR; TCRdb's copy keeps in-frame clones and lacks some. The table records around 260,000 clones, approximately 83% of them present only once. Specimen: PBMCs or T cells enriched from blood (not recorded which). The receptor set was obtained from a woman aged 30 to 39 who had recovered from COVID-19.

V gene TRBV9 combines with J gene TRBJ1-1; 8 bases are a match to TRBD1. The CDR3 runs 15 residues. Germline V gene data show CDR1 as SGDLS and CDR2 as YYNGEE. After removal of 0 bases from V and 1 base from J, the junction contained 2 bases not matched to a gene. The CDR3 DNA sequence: TGTGCCAGCAGCGTAGGGACAGGGTCGAACACTGAAGCTTTCTTT. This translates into CASSVGTGSNTEAFF.

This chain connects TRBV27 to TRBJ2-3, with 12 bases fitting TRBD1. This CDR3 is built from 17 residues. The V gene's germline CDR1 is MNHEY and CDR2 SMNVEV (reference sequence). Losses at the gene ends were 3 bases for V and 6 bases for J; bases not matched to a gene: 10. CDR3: CASSFRDRGRYADTQYF. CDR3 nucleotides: TGTGCCAGCAGTTTCCGGGACAGGGGGCGTTATGCGGATACGCAGTATTTT.

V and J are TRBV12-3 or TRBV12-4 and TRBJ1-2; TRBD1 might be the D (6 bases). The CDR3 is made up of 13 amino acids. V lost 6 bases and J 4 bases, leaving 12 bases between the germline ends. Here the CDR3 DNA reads TGTGCCAGCAGCCCGGGGGGCAGCTATGGCTACACCTTC. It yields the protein CASSPGGSYGYTF.

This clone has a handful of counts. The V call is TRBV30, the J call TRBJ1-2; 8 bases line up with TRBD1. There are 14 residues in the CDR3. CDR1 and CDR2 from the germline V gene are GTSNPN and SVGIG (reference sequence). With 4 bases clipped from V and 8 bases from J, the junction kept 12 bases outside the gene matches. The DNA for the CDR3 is TGTGCCTGGACGAAGAGCCTGACAGGGGAGGGCTACACCTTC. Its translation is CAWTKSLTGEGYTF.

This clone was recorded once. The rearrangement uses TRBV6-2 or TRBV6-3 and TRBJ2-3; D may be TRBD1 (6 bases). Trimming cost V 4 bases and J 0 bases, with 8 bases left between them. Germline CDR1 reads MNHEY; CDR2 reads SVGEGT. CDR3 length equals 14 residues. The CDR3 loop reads CASSLGQSTDTQYF. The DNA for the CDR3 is TGTGCCAGCAGTTTGGGACAAAGCACAGATACGCAGTATTTT.

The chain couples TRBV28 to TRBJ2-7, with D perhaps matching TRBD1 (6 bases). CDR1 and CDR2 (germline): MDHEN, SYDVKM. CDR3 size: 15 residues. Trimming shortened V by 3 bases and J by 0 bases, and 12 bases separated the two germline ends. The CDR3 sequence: CASSFGQQSSYEQYF. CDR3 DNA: TGTGCCAGCAGTTTCGGACAGCAGAGCTCCTACGAGCAGTACTTC.

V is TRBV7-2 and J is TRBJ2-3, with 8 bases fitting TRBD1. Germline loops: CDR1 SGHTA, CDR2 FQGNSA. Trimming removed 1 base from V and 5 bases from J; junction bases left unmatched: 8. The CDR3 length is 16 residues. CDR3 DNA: TGTGCCAGCAGCTTAGTTGGGACAGGCCAACGAGATACGCAGTATTTT. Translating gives CASSLVGTGQRDTQYF. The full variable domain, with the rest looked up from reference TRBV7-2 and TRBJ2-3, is GAGVSQSPSNKVTEKGKDVELRCDPISGHTALYWYRQSLGQGLEFLIYFQGNSAPDKSGLPSDRFSAERTGGSVSTLTIQRTQQEDSAVYLCASSLVGTGQRDTQYFGPGTRLTVL.

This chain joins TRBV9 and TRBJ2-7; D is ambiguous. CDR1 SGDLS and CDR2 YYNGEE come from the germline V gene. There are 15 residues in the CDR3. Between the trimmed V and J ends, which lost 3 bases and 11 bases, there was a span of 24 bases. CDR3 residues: CASSGEQNLPLREYF. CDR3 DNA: TGTGCCAGCAGCGGAGAACAAAACCTCCCCCTACGGGAGTACTTC.

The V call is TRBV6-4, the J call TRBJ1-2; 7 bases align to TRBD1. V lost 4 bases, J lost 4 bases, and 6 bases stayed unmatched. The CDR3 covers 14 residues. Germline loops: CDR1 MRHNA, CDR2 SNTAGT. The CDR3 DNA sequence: TGTGCCAGCAGTGCTGAGACAGGGACCTATGGCTACACCTTC. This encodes CASSAETGTYGYTF.

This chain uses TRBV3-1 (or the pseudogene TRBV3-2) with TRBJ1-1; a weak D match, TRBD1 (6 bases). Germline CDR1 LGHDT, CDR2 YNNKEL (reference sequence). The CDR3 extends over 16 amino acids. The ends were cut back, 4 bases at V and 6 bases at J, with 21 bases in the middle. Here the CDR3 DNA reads TGTGCCAGCAGCCGAACCAGCCAGGGGATAAGCGCTGAAGCTTTCTTT. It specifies CASSRTSQGISAEAFF.

CDR3 sequence (DNA): TGCGCCAGCAGCCAAGTACAAGGGGAAACCTACGAGCAGTACTTC. The encoded protein is CASSQVQGETYEQYF. The V call is TRBV4-1, the J call TRBJ2-7, with a tentative D call TRBD1 (5 bases). Trimming left V 1 base short and J 2 bases short, with 12 bases between. CDR3 length: 15 residues. CDR1 is MGHRA and CDR2 is YSYEKL in the germline V gene.

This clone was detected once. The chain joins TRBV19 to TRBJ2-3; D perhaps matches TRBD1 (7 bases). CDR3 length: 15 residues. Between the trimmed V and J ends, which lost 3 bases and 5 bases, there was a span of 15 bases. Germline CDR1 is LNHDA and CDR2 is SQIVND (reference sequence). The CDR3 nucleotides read TGTGCCAGTAGTATGGAGGGGGCTAGGGGAGATACGCAGTATTTT. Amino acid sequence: CASSMEGARGDTQYF. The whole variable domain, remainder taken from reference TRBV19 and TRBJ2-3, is DGGITQSPKYLFRKEGQNVTLSCEQNLNHDAMYWYRQDPGQGLRLIYYSQIVNDFQKGDIAEGYSVSREKKESFPLTVTSAQKNPTAFYLCASSMEGARGDTQYFGPGTRLTVL.

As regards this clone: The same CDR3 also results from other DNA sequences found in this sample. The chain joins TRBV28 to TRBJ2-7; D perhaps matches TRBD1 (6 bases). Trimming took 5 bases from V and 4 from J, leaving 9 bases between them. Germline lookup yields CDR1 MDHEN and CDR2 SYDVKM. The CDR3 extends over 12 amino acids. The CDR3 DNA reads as TGTGCCAGCAGTGTGACAGGTTACGAGCAGTACTTC. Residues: CASSVTGYEQYF.

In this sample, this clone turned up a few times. CDR3 DNA: TGTGCCAGCAGCTTAGAGGGGGTAGAAGCTTTCTTT. Translated, it gives CASSLEGVEAFF. The chain combines TRBV7-6 with TRBJ1-1; D may be TRBD1 (6 bases). There are 12 residues in the CDR3. CDR1 is SGHVS, CDR2 FNYEAQ, per germline. V lost 1 base and J lost 8, with 8 bases in between.

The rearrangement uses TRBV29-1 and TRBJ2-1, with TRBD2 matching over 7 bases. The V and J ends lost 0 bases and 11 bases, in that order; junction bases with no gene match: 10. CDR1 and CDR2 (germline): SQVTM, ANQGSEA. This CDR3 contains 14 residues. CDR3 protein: CSVEDRLAVGKQFF. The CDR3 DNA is TGCAGCGTTGAAGATCGACTAGCTGTTGGGAAGCAGTTCTTC.

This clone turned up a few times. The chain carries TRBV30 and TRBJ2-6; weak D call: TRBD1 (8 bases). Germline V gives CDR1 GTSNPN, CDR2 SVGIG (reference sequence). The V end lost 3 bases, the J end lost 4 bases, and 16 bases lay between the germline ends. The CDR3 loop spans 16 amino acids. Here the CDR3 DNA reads TGTGCCTGGAGGAACAGGGGGGGCTCCGGGGCCAACGTCCTGACTTTC. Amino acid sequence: CAWRNRGGSGANVLTF.

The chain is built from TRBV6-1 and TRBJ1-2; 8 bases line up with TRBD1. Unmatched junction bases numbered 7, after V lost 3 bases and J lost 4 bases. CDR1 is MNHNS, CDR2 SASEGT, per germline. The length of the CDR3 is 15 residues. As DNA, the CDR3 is TGTGCCAGCAGTGACCTGGACAGGGTAGGCTATGGCTACACCTTC. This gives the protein CASSDLDRVGYGYTF.